This T cell receptor (beta chain) was identified in a study of blood T cell repertoires in COVID-19. Assay: immunoSEQ multiplex PCR; the TCRdb copy retains only in-frame clones and omits some. The sample contains 390,000 or so clones, 87% of which appear only once. Ages ranged from about 18 to 89 years, with residence in about two dozen US areas. Either two negative PCRs, clearance, or symptom resolution qualified Cohort 3 donors as recovered. This CDR3 is 15 amino acids long. V lost 5 bases and J lost 4, with 17 bases in between. Looked up from germline, CDR1 is SGHAT and CDR2 is FQNNGV. The sample was PBMCs or T cells enriched from blood (not recorded which). The clonotype originates from a woman in her forties or fifties who had recovered from COVID-19. This chain uses TRBV11-2 with TRBJ1-1; D possibly corresponds to TRBD1 (6 bases). CDR3 amino acids: CASSTPDSRTTEAFF. Here the CDR3 DNA reads TGTGCCAGCAGCACCCCGGACAGTCGAACCACTGAAGCTTTCTTT.